Each of the 23 T cell receptor beta chains below was sequenced from the same sample in a study of T-cell memory formation after mild COVID-19. TCRdb analysed the 5' RACE reads with MiXCR anew, one entry per CDR3 protein. The sample gives about 470,000 distinct CDR3 sequences, 15% to 20% of which show up once; approximately 13% is in the top ten. Source material: PBMCs or a T cell subset sorted from them (not recorded which). The receptors were gathered from an adult woman who had mild COVID-19 (a few samples of this study predate the infection). Cell type and time point are not known.

A few counts support this clonotype. V usage is TRBV7-9 and J usage is TRBJ2-5; 10 bases agree with TRBD2. Trimming at V came to 7 bases and at J to 5 bases, leaving 13 bases not matched to a gene. The V gene's germline CDR1 is SEHNR and CDR2 FQNEAQ (reference sequence). This CDR3 is built from 16 residues. CDR3 protein: CASTHSGRKIEETQYF. DNA for the CDR3: TGTGCCAGCACCCATAGCGGGAGGAAAATTGAGGAGACCCAGTACTTC.

The J gene is TRBJ2-5, the V gene TRBV12-3 or TRBV12-4; D gene uncertain. V lost 6 bases, J lost 4 bases, and 9 bases lay in between. The CDR3 loop spans 12 amino acids. The CDR3, as DNA: TGTGCCAGCAGCTCTGACATAGAGACCCAGTACTTC. It yields the protein CASSSDIETQYF.

This clonotype was counted between two and nine times. The gene calls are TRBV7-9 and TRBJ1-2; D possibly corresponds to TRBD1 (5 bases). Per the germline V gene, CDR1 is SEHNR and CDR2 is FQNEAQ (reference sequence). The V gene lost 5 bases and the J gene lost 8 bases, with 18 bases spanning the gap. The CDR3 is 14 residues long. Written as DNA, the CDR3 is TGTGCCAGCAGCATATCGGACCGGGGGGGAGGCTACACCTTC. It is translated as CASSISDRGGGYTF.

A few counts support this clonotype. The CDR3 loop is CASSLTGGPTNEQFF. Written as DNA, the CDR3 is TGTGCCAGCAGCTTAACGGGAGGGCCGACCAATGAGCAGTTCTTC. The rearrangement uses TRBV11-3 and TRBJ2-1, with 8 bases that match TRBD2. Germline-derived CDR1 and CDR2 are SGHNT and YENEEA. The J segment lost 6 bases and the V segment lost 2 bases, leaving 6 bases of the junction unmatched. The CDR3 has 15 residues.

The J gene is TRBJ2-5, the V gene TRBV12-3 or TRBV12-4, with D possibly matching TRBD2 (6 bases). The V and J ends lost 7 bases and 4 bases respectively, with 13 bases between them. This CDR3 contains 13 residues. This chain's CDR3 is CASTRLEGETQYF. DNA of the CDR3: TGTGCCAGCACCCGATTGGAGGGAGAGACCCAGTACTTC.

A few counts support this clonotype. This rearrangement joins TRBV2 to TRBJ1-5; 9 positions match TRBD1. Trimming took 8 bases from V and 6 from J; bases not matched to a gene: 8. The CDR3 extends over 14 amino acids. Germline V gives CDR1 SNHLY, CDR2 FYNNEI. The CDR3 here is CASAGTGTGQPQHF. The DNA for the CDR3 is TGTGCCAGCGCCGGGACAGGGACGGGTCAGCCCCAGCATTTT.

This clonotype was detected a few times. V and J are TRBV5-1 and TRBJ2-1; D is unclear. V lost 4 bases and J lost 8, with 7 bases in between. The CDR3 length is 11 residues. Germline CDR1 and CDR2: SGHRS and YFSETQ. CDR3 amino acids: CASSANDEQFF. The CDR3 bases are TGCGCCAGCAGCGCAAACGATGAGCAGTTCTTC.

This clonotype was found a few times. The rearrangement joins TRBV4-3 to TRBJ2-7; D is ambiguous. The CDR3 is made up of 15 amino acids. V lost 0 bases and J 3 bases, leaving 12 bases between the germline ends. Germline V CDR1 and CDR2: LGHNA, YSLEER. CDR3 DNA: TGCGCCAGCAGCCAAGATCAGCAACAGTTCTACGAGCAGTACTTC. Protein product: CASSQDQQQFYEQYF.

The chain has TRBV7-2 and TRBJ2-5, with D possibly being TRBD2 (6 bases). The germline CDR1 and CDR2 sequences are SGHTA and FQGNSA. V was clipped by 7 bases and J by 3 bases, with 12 bases between them. The CDR3 has 13 residues. CDR3 sequence (DNA): TGTGCCAGCACCCGGGACTGGAAAGAGACCCAGTACTTC. It is translated as CASTRDWKETQYF.

This clonotype came up a few times. The J gene is TRBJ2-3, the V gene TRBV3-1; no reliable D call. The CDR3 covers 13 residues. The germline V gene has CDR1 LGHDT and CDR2 YNNKEL (reference sequence). V lost 3 bases and J lost 1, with 5 bases in between. The CDR3 loop reads CASSHPRTDTQYF. The CDR3 region has the DNA TGTGCCAGCAGCCATCCACGCACAGATACGCAGTATTTT.

The genes are TRBV24-1 and TRBJ2-1, with D tentatively TRBD1 (6 bases). This CDR3 has 16 amino acids. Trimming took 9 bases from V and 3 from J, leaving 20 bases between them. CDR1 is KGHDR and CDR2 is SFDVKD in the germline V gene. In nucleotides, the CDR3 is TGTGCCACCGAAAGCTTACAAGGGGGTGGCTACAATGAGCAGTTCTTC. Translated: CATESLQGGGYNEQFF.

This clonotype was observed at least ten times. This chain links TRBV20-1 with TRBJ1-1; D is ambiguous. Germline loops: CDR1 DFQATT, CDR2 SNEGSKA (reference sequence). The CDR3 is 14 amino acids. V lost 0 bases and J 4 bases, leaving 12 bases between the germline ends. The CDR3 sequence: CSARDQGRGTEAFF. For the CDR3, the DNA is TGCAGTGCTAGAGATCAAGGCCGGGGCACTGAAGCTTTCTTT.

This clonotype was detected a few times. This chain links TRBV5-1 with TRBJ2-2, with TRBD2 identical over 8 bases. This CDR3 is built from 17 residues. Germline CDR1 is SGHRS and CDR2 is YFSETQ. The junction had 9 bases not matched to a gene; V was cut back by 3 bases and J by 2 bases. CDR3 DNA: TGCGCCAGCAGCTCCCAGATGGCGGGGGGTAACACCGGGGAGCTGTTTTTT. Encoded protein: CASSSQMAGGNTGELFF. Full variable domain (outside the CDR3, taken from reference TRBV5-1 and TRBJ2-2): KAGVTQTPRYLIKTRGQQVTLSCSPISGHRSVSWYQQTPGQGLQFLFEYFSETQRNKGNFPGRFSGRQFSNSRSEMNVSTLELGDSALYLCASSSQMAGGNTGELFFGEGSRLTVL.

This chain uses TRBV7-9 with TRBJ2-2; the D is unclear. This CDR3 is 13 amino acids long. Germline assignment: CDR1 SEHNR and CDR2 FQNEAQ (reference sequence). V lost 4 bases and J 8 bases, leaving 11 bases between the germline ends. CDR3 amino acids: CASSSSLVGELFF. As DNA, the CDR3 is TGTGCCAGCAGCTCAAGCTTGGTTGGGGAGCTGTTTTTT.

This clonotype appeared a few times. The rearrangement joins TRBV11-2 to TRBJ1-2; TRBD1 agrees at 7 bases. Germline V gene data show CDR1 as SGHAT and CDR2 as FQNNGV. The V segment lost 2 bases and the J segment 3 bases; nucleotides outside the gene matches: 6. This CDR3 is built from 15 residues. The CDR3 DNA follows: TGTGCCAGCAGCTTAAATCAGGGGGAGGACTATGGCTACACCTTC. This codes for CASSLNQGEDYGYTF.

V gene TRBV14 combines with J gene TRBJ2-1; D is unresolved. The CDR3 spans 16 residues. V was trimmed by 2 bases and J by 2 bases, leaving 13 bases between them. Germline lookup yields CDR1 SGHDN and CDR2 FVKESK. Here the CDR3 DNA reads TGTGCCAGCAGCCAACAGGCGGCAGCTACCTACAATGAGCAGTTCTTC. As protein: CASSQQAAATYNEQFF. Full variable domain (outside the CDR3, taken from reference TRBV14 and TRBJ2-1): EAGVTQFPSHSVIEKGQTVTLRCDPISGHDNLYWYRRVMGKEIKFLLHFVKESKQDESGMPNNRFLAERTGGTYSTLKVQPAELEDSGVYFCASSQQAAATYNEQFFGPGTRLTVL.

The CDR3 protein is CASSSSHGGQPQHF. The CDR3 nucleotides are TGTGCCAGCAGCTCGAGCCATGGAGGACAGCCCCAGCATTTT. This rearrangement joins TRBV7-9 to TRBJ1-5; D is ambiguous. The CDR3 extends over 14 amino acids. Trimming stripped 4 bases from V and 7 bases from J, with 14 bases between. Germline V gene sequence: CDR1 SEHNR, CDR2 FQNEAQ (reference sequence).

The rearrangement links TRBV20-1 to TRBJ1-4; D may be TRBD1 (5 bases). Germline CDR1 is DFQATT and CDR2 is SNEGSKA (reference sequence). This CDR3 contains 10 residues. V lost 6 bases to trimming and J lost 14 bases, with 13 bases between them. For the CDR3, the DNA is TGCAGTGCCCCTGGGGGACGGCTGTTTTTT. Residues: CSAPGGRLFF.

The CDR3 protein is CASSLEDSWFF. The CDR3, as DNA: TGTGCCAGCAGCTTAGAGGACAGTTGGTTCTTC. The rearrangement uses TRBV7-9 and TRBJ2-1; the D gene is possibly TRBD1 (6 bases). Per germline, CDR1 SEHNR and CDR2 FQNEAQ (reference sequence). This CDR3 spans 11 amino acids. V was clipped by 1 base and J by 15 bases, with 10 bases between them.

This clonotype has just a few counts. The genes are TRBV29-1 and TRBJ2-7; 7 nucleotides align to TRBD1. The germline V gene encodes CDR1 SQVTM and CDR2 ANQGSEA. J gave up 4 bases and V 4 bases, and 7 bases lay outside the gene matches. The CDR3 covers 13 residues. The CDR3 coding sequence is TGCAGCGTTGTTGAGACAGGGTCGTACGAGCAGTACTTC. Residues: CSVVETGSYEQYF.

This clonotype was seen a few times. The CDR3 spells CASSPVTVGTGWNTEAFF. CDR3 DNA sequence: TGTGCCAGCAGCCCAGTTACCGTCGGGACAGGGTGGAACACTGAAGCTTTCTTT. The genes are TRBV12-3 or TRBV12-4 and TRBJ1-1; 9 bases map to TRBD1. CDR3 length equals 18 residues. V gave up 6 bases and J gave up 1 base; unmatched junction bases: 15.

The CDR3 reads CASSPGLAGGLANEQFF. The CDR3 region has the DNA TGTGCCAGCAGCCCGGGACTAGCGGGAGGTTTAGCCAATGAGCAGTTCTTC. V usage is TRBV7-8 and J usage is TRBJ2-1; TRBD2 matches at 15 bases. CDR3 size: 17 residues. CDR1 and CDR2 from the germline V gene are SGHVS and FQNEAQ. The junction had 8 bases not matched to a gene; V was cut back by 5 bases and J by 6 bases.

This clonotype showed up many times. J is TRBJ2-5 and V is TRBV4-2; D is undetermined. CDR1 is LGHNA, CDR2 YNFKEQ, per germline. The V end lost 1 base, the J end lost 2 bases, and 11 bases lay between the germline ends. The CDR3 is made up of 15 amino acids. CDR3 nucleotides: TGTGCCAGCAGCCAAGGCAATAGCAGACAAGAGACCCAGTACTTC. Translated, it gives CASSQGNSRQETQYF.